The subject of this entry is one TCR beta chain. Authors' methods: Reference gene primer amplification gave nucleated cell count estimates. Generated by immunoSEQ multiplex PCR, the TCRdb table keeps only in-frame clones and is missing some. From that table come the V and J calls and clone size; the DNA was used to work out D and trimming. Found here are approximately 210,000 clones, around 84% of them singletons; the top ten hold over 9.5%. These data originate in a study of blood T cell repertoires in COVID-19. Study context: The analysed material was cDNA or gDNA that came from T cells, B-cell-depleted T cells, or PBMCs.

The CDR3 is 13 residues long. The V and J ends lost 9 bases and 6 bases, in that order; junction bases with no gene match: 6. Germline lookup yields CDR1 MDHEN and CDR2 SYDVKM. Seattle's cohort entered during active infection and was followed longitudinally. This rearrangement joins TRBV28 to TRBJ2-1, with 9 bases matching TRBD1. Specimen: peripheral blood. The TCR sequence derives from an elderly woman with COVID-19, enrolled during active disease. The CDR3 sequence: CASAGTGINEQFF. The CDR3 DNA follows: TGTGCCAGTGCCGGGACAGGGATCAATGAGCAGTTCTTC.